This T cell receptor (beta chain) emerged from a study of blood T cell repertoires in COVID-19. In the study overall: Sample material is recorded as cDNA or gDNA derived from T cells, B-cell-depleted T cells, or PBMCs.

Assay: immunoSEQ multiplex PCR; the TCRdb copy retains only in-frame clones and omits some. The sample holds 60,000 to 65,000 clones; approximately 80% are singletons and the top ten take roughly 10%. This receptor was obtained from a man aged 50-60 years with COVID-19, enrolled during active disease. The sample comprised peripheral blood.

Written as DNA, the CDR3 is TGCAGCGTTACCCCGGGACAGGGGAGTGGAAACACCATATATTTT. It specifies CSVTPGQGSGNTIYF. This chain joins TRBV29-1 and TRBJ1-3; TRBD1 matches at 10 bases. Germline V gene lookup returns CDR1 SQVTM and CDR2 ANQGSEA. This CDR3 has 15 amino acids. J was trimmed by 3 bases and V by 5 bases; bases with no gene match: 7.